The 28 T cell receptor beta chains presented below share a single source sample, sequenced in a study of breast tumors, draining lymph nodes, adjacent tissues. Each CDR3 protein is one row after TCRdb ran MiXCR on the multiplex PCR reads. The sample consists of over 150,000 distinct CDR3 sequences, roughly 31% of them appearing once. Axillary draining lymph nodes of breast cancer patients supplied the node samples. Sample: axillary lymph node tissue. These TCRs come from a female donor with breast cancer. Some clones in this sample may be carry-over from other donors' samples.

This chain links TRBV4-2 with TRBJ2-3, with 14 bases that match TRBD2. Per the germline V gene, CDR1 is LGHNA and CDR2 is YNFKEQ. The CDR3 is 21 residues long. V was clipped by 1 base and J by 2 bases; unmatched bases: 14. The CDR3 loop is CASSQGNPTSGRVGFTDTQYF. The CDR3 DNA reads as TGTGCCAGCAGCCAAGGAAACCCGACTAGCGGGAGGGTTGGTTTCACAGATACGCAGTATTTT.

This clonotype was counted between two and nine times. This CDR3 fails to terminate in the conserved phenylalanine or tryptophan, so it likely reflects a read error. The chain joins TRBV4-1 to TRBJ2-7, with 7 bases that match TRBD1. The CDR3 loop spans 15 amino acids. The ends lost 4 bases at V and 2 bases at J; junction bases unmatched: 8. Germline lookup yields CDR1 MGHRA and CDR2 YSYEKL. The CDR3 protein is CASSPFRDSAYEQYL. Written as DNA, the CDR3 is TGCGCCAGCAGCCCCTTCCGGGACAGCGCCTACGAGCAGTACCTC.

A remark on this clonotype: One junction end disagrees with the germline gene, perhaps due to a read error. The V gene is TRBV6-5, the J gene TRBJ2-3; tentatively, D is TRBD1 (5 bases). The CDR3 extends over 14 amino acids. Germline CDR1 and CDR2: MNHEY and SVGAGI. The CDR3 spells CASSPWGLTDTQCF. The DNA of the CDR3 is TGTGCCAGCAGTCCTTGGGGCCTCACAGATACGCAGTGTTTT.

This clonotype was found many times. The J gene is TRBJ2-1, the V gene TRBV10-3, with 8 bases matching TRBD2. V was pared by 3 bases and J by 8 bases, with 6 bases of the junction left unmatched. Looked up from germline, CDR1 is ENHRY and CDR2 is SYGVKD. This CDR3 region has 14 residues. Here the CDR3 reads CAISEVAGRDEQFF. The CDR3 nucleotides are TGTGCCATCAGTGAAGTAGCGGGACGCGATGAGCAGTTCTTC.

Points on this clonotype: A much more abundant neighbour one base away suggests this may be a read error. V and J are TRBV6-1 and TRBJ2-7; D is possibly TRBD1 (6 bases). Trimming pared 7 bases from V and 3 bases from J, leaving 13 bases between. The CDR3 contains 13 residues. The germline CDR1 and CDR2 sequences are MNHNS and SASEGT. The CDR3 protein is CASKRVRGYEQYF. The CDR3 DNA follows: TGTGCCAGCAAACGGGTCAGGGGCTACGAGCAGTACTTC.

With respect to this clonotype: No conserved phenylalanine or tryptophan ends this CDR3, so it is likely a read error. It is unclear where the CDR3 begins or ends on the DNA, so no DNA is shown, and the CDR3 is as TCRdb lists it. The V and J genes are TRBV20-1 and TRBJ2-6; the table's D call TRBD1 went unverified against the DNA. Inclusive of both ends, the CDR3 amounts to 11 amino acids. The germline V gene encodes CDR1 DFQATT and CDR2 SNEGSKA (reference sequence). This chain's CDR3 is CSASQRGGRVS.

This rearrangement joins TRBV4-2 to TRBJ2-7; D unresolved. In germline, CDR1 is LGHNA, CDR2 YNFKEQ. The germline V and J ends were trimmed by 1 base and 1 base, with 11 bases remaining between them. The CDR3 is made up of 15 amino acids. The CDR3 nucleotides are TGTGCCAGCAGCCAAGGTTACAAGGGTTCCTACGAGCAGTACTTC. This translates into CASSQGYKGSYEQYF.

V is TRBV6-6 and J is TRBJ1-2; 8 bases map to TRBD1. With 6 bases clipped from V and 8 bases from J, the junction kept 8 bases outside the gene matches. The CDR3 covers 13 residues. CDR1 is MNHNY, CDR2 SVGAGI, per germline (reference sequence). The CDR3 is CASSLGRGQGYTF. Here the CDR3 DNA reads TGTGCCAGCAGCCTCGGCAGGGGGCAAGGCTACACCTTC.

This sequence joins TRBV9 and TRBJ2-5; TRBD2 agrees at 8 bases. This CDR3 contains 16 residues. Germline V gene sequence: CDR1 SGDLS, CDR2 YYNGEE. J gave up 4 bases and V 4 bases, and 12 bases lay outside the gene matches. The CDR3 bases are TGTGCCAGCAGCCCCGGGGGGGTAGGGAATGGAGAGACCCAGTACTTC. Amino acids: CASSPGGVGNGETQYF.

Concerning this clonotype: The final CDR3 position lacks the conserved phenylalanine or tryptophan, pointing to a likely read error. The DNA is omitted, as the CDR3 cannot be located on it reliably, and the CDR3 follows TCRdb's listing. The V call is TRBV5-1, the J call TRBJ2-5. CDR1 is SGHRS, CDR2 YFSETQ, per germline. The CDR3 sequence runs 17 residues, both termini included. This CDR3 is CASSLAAHAYFGETQYL.

This clonotype has a count of ten or more. The rearrangement links TRBV19 to TRBJ2-7; D perhaps matches TRBD2 (6 bases). With 9 bases removed from V and 13 bases from J, the gap between germline ends came to 13 bases. This CDR3 comprises 9 residues. The germline V gene has CDR1 LNHDA and CDR2 SQIVND (reference sequence). CDR3 sequence (DNA): TGTGCCAGCCTGACCGGGAGTTACTTC. This sequence encodes CASLTGSYF.

The sample holds many counts of this clonotype. The chain carries TRBV5-1 and TRBJ1-4, with 7 bases identical to TRBD1. The germline CDR1 and CDR2 sequences are SGHRS and YFSETQ. The length of the CDR3 is 16 residues. Trimming at V came to 4 bases and at J to 5 bases, leaving 11 bases not matched to a gene. CDR3 residues: CASSVGTAPLNEKLFF. The CDR3 bases are TGCGCCAGCAGCGTGGGGACAGCCCCTCTCAATGAAAAACTGTTTTTT.

This clonotype was counted at least ten times. The chain carries TRBV7-6 and TRBJ1-4; possibly TRBD1 for D (6 bases). CDR3 length: 17 amino acids. Germline CDR1 SGHVS, CDR2 FNYEAQ. With 0 bases removed from V and 6 bases from J, the gap between germline ends came to 17 bases. The CDR3 DNA sequence: TGTGCCAGCAGCTTAGCGAGGGGGGGGCTTGGGGATGAAAAACTGTTTTTT. The encoded protein is CASSLARGGLGDEKLFF.

With respect to this clonotype: This may be a read error, as it is one base from a much larger clone. The chain joins TRBV10-3 to TRBJ2-7; TRBD2 aligns across 12 bases. From germline, CDR1 is ENHRY and CDR2 SYGVKD. This CDR3 is 16 amino acids long. The CDR3 here is CAIGDPGLAGPGEQYF. The CDR3 DNA reads TGTGCCATCGGTGATCCCGGACTAGCGGGGCCGGGGGAGCAGTACTTC.

This clonotype was observed many times. The chain carries TRBV9 and TRBJ2-2; no reliable D call. The CDR3 contains 15 residues. Trimming stripped 4 bases from V and 0 bases from J, with 10 bases between. Per germline, CDR1 SGDLS and CDR2 YYNGEE. CDR3 in DNA: TGTGCCAGCAGCCCCCGCGCCCCGAACACCGGGGAGCTGTTTTTT. Protein: CASSPRAPNTGELFF.

In its sample, this clonotype was seen many times. The J gene is TRBJ2-5, the V gene TRBV7-9; 7 nucleotides agree with TRBD2. Per the germline V gene, CDR1 is SEHNR and CDR2 is FQNEAQ (reference sequence). The CDR3 contains 16 residues. The V segment lost 1 base and the J segment 4 bases; nucleotides outside the gene matches: 9. CDR3 in amino acids: CASSLVSVPGGETQYF. The CDR3 DNA reads as TGTGCCAGCAGCTTAGTCTCGGTCCCGGGGGGAGAGACCCAGTACTTC.

This clonotype has a single count. This chain uses TRBV19 with TRBJ2-7; maybe TRBD1 (6 bases). The CDR3 length is 14 residues. The V end was cut by 5 bases, the J end by 7 bases, with 18 bases between. Germline V lookup: CDR1 LNHDA, CDR2 SQIVND (reference sequence). This CDR3 reads CASSPTGTSLEQYV. CDR3 DNA: TGTGCCAGTAGTCCTACCGGGACATCATTGGAGCAGTACGTC.

This clonotype was seen repeatedly, ten times or more. The junction departs from the called germline gene at one end, perhaps through a read error. The chain is built from TRBV11-3 and TRBJ2-1; TRBD2 aligns across 8 bases. CDR3 length: 14 amino acids. Germline CDR1 is SGHNT and CDR2 is YENEEA. The CDR3 loop is CASSLAGGRDEQFF. The CDR3 nucleotides read TGCGCCAGCAGCTTGGCGGGGGGTCGGGATGAGCAGTTCTTC. Together with reference TRBV11-3 and TRBJ2-1, the CDR3 gives the full variable domain: EAGVVQSPRYKIIEKKQPVAFWCNPISGHNTLYWYLQNLGQGPELLIRYENEEAVDDSQLPKDRFSAERLKGVDSTLKIQPAELGDSAVYLCASSLAGGRDEQFFGPGTRLTVL.

The chain carries TRBV19 and TRBJ2-1, with D unclear. Between the trimmed V and J ends, which lost 5 bases and 12 bases, there was a span of 17 bases. The CDR3 covers 13 residues. Germline CDR1 reads LNHDA; CDR2 reads SQIVND (reference sequence). CDR3 amino acids: CASSQDPRQPQFF. The CDR3 coding sequence is TGTGCCAGTAGTCAAGACCCGAGACAACCGCAGTTCTTC.

This chain uses TRBV2 with TRBJ2-5; 8 positions match TRBD2. This CDR3 spans 15 amino acids. Germline lookup yields CDR1 SNHLY and CDR2 FYNNEI. Losses at the gene ends were 4 bases for V and 2 bases for J; bases not matched to a gene: 6. Written as DNA, the CDR3 is TGTGCCAGCAGTGTCGCCAGCGGGGGACAAGAGACCCAGTACTTC. Translating gives CASSVASGGQETQYF.

This clonotype was found many times. The chain employs TRBV4-3 and TRBJ2-7; D is uncertain. The germline CDR1 and CDR2 sequences are LGHNA and YSLEER. V lost 0 bases and J 3 bases, leaving 6 bases between the germline ends. There are 13 residues in the CDR3. CDR3 bases: TGCGCCAGCAGCCAAGAGCGGAACTACGAGCAGTACTTC. Protein: CASSQERNYEQYF.

This clonotype occurred many times. V usage is TRBV13 and J usage is TRBJ2-1; D is perhaps TRBD2 (6 bases). This CDR3 contains 13 residues. CDR1 and CDR2 (germline): PRHDT, FYEKMQ (reference sequence). Trimming shortened V by 0 bases and J by 11 bases, and 11 bases separated the two germline ends. The CDR3 region is CASSLGLGLQQFF. The CDR3, as DNA: TGTGCCAGCAGCTTAGGTTTGGGACTTCAGCAGTTCTTC.

The rearrangement links TRBV25-1 to TRBJ1-5, with D perhaps matching TRBD1 (5 bases). Germline V CDR1 and CDR2: MGHDK, SYGVNS. This CDR3 comprises 14 residues. V was cut by 1 base and J by 11 bases, with 15 bases left in between. The CDR3 DNA sequence: TGTGCCAGCAGTGAATTGGGGGATTGGGAGACCCAGCATTTT. Its translation is CASSELGDWETQHF.

This clonotype appeared a few times. The rearrangement joins TRBV20-1 to TRBJ2-7; no reliable D call. The length of the CDR3 is 14 residues. The germline V gene encodes CDR1 DFQATT and CDR2 SNEGSKA (reference sequence). Trimming stripped 1 base from V and 0 bases from J, with 10 bases between. The CDR3 here is CSARAETFSYEQYF. The CDR3 DNA reads as TGCAGTGCTAGAGCTGAGACTTTCTCCTACGAGCAGTACTTC.

The chain uses TRBV5-5 and TRBJ2-7, with D uncertain. The CDR3 length is 13 residues. The germline gives CDR1 SGHKS, CDR2 YYEKEE (reference sequence). Trimming shortened V by 0 bases and J by 3 bases, and 7 bases separated the two germline ends. The CDR3 sequence: CASSLAWDYEQYF. DNA of the CDR3: TGTGCCAGCAGCTTGGCCTGGGACTACGAGCAGTACTTC.

This clonotype was seen at least ten times. Sequence at one end of the junction differs from germline and may be a read error. The chain joins TRBV7-9 to TRBJ2-5; 10 nucleotides line up with TRBD1. This CDR3 is built from 15 residues. CDR1 SEHNR and CDR2 FQNEAQ come from the germline V gene (reference sequence). CDR3 protein: CASSPGQGFQETQHF. CDR3 nucleotide sequence: TGTGCCAGCAGCCCGGGACAGGGGTTCCAAGAGACCCAGCACTTC.

This clonotype was detected ten times or more. The chain joins TRBV6-6 to TRBJ1-2, with TRBD1 as a possible D gene (5 bases). Trimming pared 4 bases from V and 4 bases from J, leaving 10 bases between. Germline CDR1 is MNHNY and CDR2 is SVGAGI (reference sequence). This CDR3 spans 13 amino acids. The chain's CDR3 is CASSSQGLYGYTF. As DNA, the CDR3 is TGTGCCAGCAGTTCCCAGGGCCTCTATGGCTACACCTTC.

This clonotype showed up just once. V is TRBV29-1 and J is TRBJ2-3, with TRBD1 matching over 7 bases. The CDR3 runs 13 residues. J lost 3 bases, V lost 8 bases, and 8 bases had no gene match. Germline V gene sequence: CDR1 SQVTM, CDR2 ANQGSEA. CDR3 DNA: TGCAGCTTGGCCGGGACAGTGACAGATACGCAGTATTTT. Its protein product is CSLAGTVTDTQYF.